The T cell receptor (beta chain) described here comes from a study of T cell changes during pregnancy in multiple sclerosis. Losses at the gene ends were 6 bases for V and 2 bases for J; bases not matched to a gene: 4. This CDR3 comprises 14 residues. CDR1 is MDHEN, CDR2 SYDVKM, per germline. Assay: immunoSEQ multiplex PCR; the TCRdb copy retains only in-frame clones and omits some. The sample carries 35,000 or so clones, around 93% recorded once. The receptor's source is a female donor with multiple sclerosis, enrolled in a pregnancy study. The gene calls are TRBV28 and TRBJ2-7, with 10 bases fitting TRBD1. Sequences were derived from CD4+ T cells from peripheral blood mononuclear cells, sampled in the first trimester of pregnancy. The CDR3 loop reads CASSRTGGTYEQYF. The CDR3 coding sequence is TGTGCCAGCAGCCGGACAGGGGGTACCTACGAGCAGTACTTC.